This entry features one TCR beta chain sequence. As processed by the authors: Counts of nucleated cells, estimated from reference gene primer amplification, were obtained. This table comes from immunoSEQ multiplex PCR, and its TCRdb copy is limited to in-frame clones, with some not included. V, J and clone size reflect that table, while D and trimming were determined from the DNA. The sample records about 74,000 clones, roughly 70% being singletons. This CDR3 region has 15 residues. V was clipped by 1 base and J by 10 bases, with 17 bases between them. Germline V CDR1 and CDR2: LNHDA, SQIVND (reference sequence). The record originates from a study of blood T cell repertoires in COVID-19. Study summary: Sites across the United States, Italy and Spain contributed samples from acute and convalescent COVID-19. Sources were T cells, B-cell-depleted T cells, or PBMCs; the material itself was cDNA or gDNA.

This sequence originates from a man in his 70s with acute or convalescent COVID-19. The chain links TRBV19 to TRBJ2-1; D is perhaps TRBD1 (7 bases). The sample consisted of peripheral blood. The CDR3 region is CASSIAGGGGGEQFF. The CDR3 bases are TGTGCCAGTAGTATAGCAGGGGGAGGTGGGGGAGAGCAGTTCTTC.